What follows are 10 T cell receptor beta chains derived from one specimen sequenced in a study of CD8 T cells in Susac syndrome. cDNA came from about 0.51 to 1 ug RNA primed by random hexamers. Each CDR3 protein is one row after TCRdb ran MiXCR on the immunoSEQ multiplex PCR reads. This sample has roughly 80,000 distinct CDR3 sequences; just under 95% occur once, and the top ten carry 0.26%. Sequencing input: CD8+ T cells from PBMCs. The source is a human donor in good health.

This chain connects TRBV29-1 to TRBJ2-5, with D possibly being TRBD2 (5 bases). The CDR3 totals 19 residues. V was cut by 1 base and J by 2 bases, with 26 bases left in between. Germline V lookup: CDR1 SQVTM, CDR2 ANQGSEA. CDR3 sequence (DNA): TGCAGCGTTGAAGGGTTTCCCCCTACTAGTTATTTCAGGCAAGAGACCCAGTACTTC. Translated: CSVEGFPPTSYFRQETQYF.

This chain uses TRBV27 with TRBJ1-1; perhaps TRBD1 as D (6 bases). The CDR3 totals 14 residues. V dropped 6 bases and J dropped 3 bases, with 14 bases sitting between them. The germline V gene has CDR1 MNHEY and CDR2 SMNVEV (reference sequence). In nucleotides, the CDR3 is TGTGCCAGCAGGACTCAGGGGTTGGACACTGAAGCTTTCTTT. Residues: CASRTQGLDTEAFF.

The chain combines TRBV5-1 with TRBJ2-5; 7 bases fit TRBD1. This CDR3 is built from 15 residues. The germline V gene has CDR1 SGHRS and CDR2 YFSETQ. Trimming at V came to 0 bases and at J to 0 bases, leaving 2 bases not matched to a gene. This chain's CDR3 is CASSLGQGDQETQYF. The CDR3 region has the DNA TGCGCCAGCAGCTTGGGGCAGGGGGACCAAGAGACCCAGTACTTC.

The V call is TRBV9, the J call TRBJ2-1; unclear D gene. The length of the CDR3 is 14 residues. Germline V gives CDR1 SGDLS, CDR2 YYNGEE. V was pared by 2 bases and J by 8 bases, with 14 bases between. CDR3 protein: CASSVRDKPHEQFF. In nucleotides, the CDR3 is TGTGCCAGCAGCGTCCGAGACAAGCCCCATGAGCAGTTCTTC.

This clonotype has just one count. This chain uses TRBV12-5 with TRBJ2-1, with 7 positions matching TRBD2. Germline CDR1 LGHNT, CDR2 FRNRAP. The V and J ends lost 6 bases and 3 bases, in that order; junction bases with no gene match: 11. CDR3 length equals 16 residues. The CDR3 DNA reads TGTGCTAGTGGGACCACTTTGGGAGGGGTCTACAATGAGCAGTTCTTC. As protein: CASGTTLGGVYNEQFF.

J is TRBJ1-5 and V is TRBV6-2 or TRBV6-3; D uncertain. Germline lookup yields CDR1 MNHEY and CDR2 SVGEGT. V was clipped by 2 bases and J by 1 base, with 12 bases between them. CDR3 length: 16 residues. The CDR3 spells CASSYPGLDSNQPQHF. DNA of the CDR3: TGTGCCAGCAGTTACCCGGGTCTCGACAGCAATCAGCCCCAGCATTTT.

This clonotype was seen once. The CDR3 region is CASSGSGYNEQFF. Here the CDR3 DNA reads TGTGCCAGCAGCGGGTCGGGCTACAATGAGCAGTTCTTC. V gene TRBV9 combines with J gene TRBJ2-1; D gene uncertain. Germline CDR1 and CDR2: SGDLS and YYNGEE. V lost 3 bases to trimming and J lost 3 bases, with 7 bases between them. CDR3 length equals 13 residues. Filled out from reference TRBV9 and TRBJ2-1, the complete variable domain reads DSGVTQTPKHLITATGQRVTLRCSPRSGDLSVYWYQQSLDQGLQFLIQYYNGEERAKGNILERFSAQQFPDLHSELNLSSLELGDSALYFCASSGSGYNEQFFGPGTRLTVL.

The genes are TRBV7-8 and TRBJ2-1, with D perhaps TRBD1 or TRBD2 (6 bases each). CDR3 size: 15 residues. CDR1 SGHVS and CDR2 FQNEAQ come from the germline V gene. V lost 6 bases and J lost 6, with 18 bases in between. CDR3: CASRVGGGYLNEQFF. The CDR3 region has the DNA TGTGCCAGCAGGGTAGGAGGGGGTTATCTCAATGAGCAGTTCTTC.

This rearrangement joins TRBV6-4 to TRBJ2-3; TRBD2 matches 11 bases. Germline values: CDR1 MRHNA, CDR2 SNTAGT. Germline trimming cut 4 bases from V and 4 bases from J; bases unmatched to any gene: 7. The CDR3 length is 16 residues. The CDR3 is CASSVSGTSGPDTQYF. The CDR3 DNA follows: TGTGCCAGCAGTGTTTCCGGGACTAGCGGTCCAGATACGCAGTATTTT.

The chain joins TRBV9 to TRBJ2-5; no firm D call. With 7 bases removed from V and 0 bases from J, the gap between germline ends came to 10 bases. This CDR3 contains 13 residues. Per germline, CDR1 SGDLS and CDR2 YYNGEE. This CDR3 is CASGPGYQETQYF. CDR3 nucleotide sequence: TGTGCCAGCGGCCCGGGCTACCAAGAGACCCAGTACTTC.